These 32 T cell receptor beta chains were all obtained from the same sample, sequenced in a study of blood T cells in healthy people across ages. A J-beta primer mix and a sample-barcoded 5' primer were used in a second PCR of about 7 to 12 cycles. TCRdb re-called the 5' RACE reads with MiXCR, one entry per CDR3 protein. The table records just under 550,000 distinct CDR3 sequences, about 24% of them present only once. These data were likewise used in another study, on T cells of mothers and their children.

The sequencing sample was made of blood. The receptors derive from a boy younger than 18 in good health.

There are many counts of this clonotype. This CDR3 reads CASHSGTFYNEQFF. CDR3 nucleotides: TGTGCCAGCCACTCCGGGACCTTTTACAATGAGCAGTTCTTC. This rearrangement joins TRBV7-9 to TRBJ2-1; D might be TRBD1 or TRBD2, each matching 5 bases. Trimming removed 8 bases from V and 4 bases from J, with 15 bases in between. Germline lookup yields CDR1 SEHNR and CDR2 FQNEAQ (reference sequence). CDR3 length equals 14 residues.

The V call is TRBV20-1, the J call TRBJ2-4, with D uncertain. CDR3 length: 13 residues. V was cut by 4 bases and J by 0 bases, with 7 bases left in between. Germline lookup yields CDR1 DFQATT and CDR2 SNEGSKA (reference sequence). Here the CDR3 reads CSAIALAKNIQYF. CDR3 nucleotides: TGCAGTGCTATAGCCCTAGCCAAAAACATTCAGTACTTC.

Only a few counts were recorded for this clonotype. The V and J genes are TRBV3-1 and TRBJ2-7; 8 bases align to TRBD1. Per germline, CDR1 LGHDT and CDR2 YNNKEL (reference sequence). The CDR3 sequence is 16 residues long. J gave up 3 bases and V 4 bases, and 11 bases lay outside the gene matches. The CDR3 coding sequence is TGTGCCAGCAGCCTTCGACAGGGGCCGAGGTACTACGAGCAGTACTTC. Encoded protein: CASSLRQGPRYYEQYF.

The J gene is TRBJ2-2, the V gene TRBV29-1; D gene unclear. V lost 4 bases and J lost 5, with 8 bases in between. This CDR3 is 12 amino acids long. Germline assignment: CDR1 SQVTM and CDR2 ANQGSEA. This chain's CDR3 is CSVVQETGELFF. CDR3 coding DNA: TGCAGCGTTGTCCAGGAAACCGGGGAGCTGTTTTTT.

This clonotype was recorded a few times. The chain recombines TRBV7-2 with TRBJ2-1; the D is unclear. The V end was cut by 2 bases, the J end by 5 bases, with 10 bases between. This CDR3 is built from 14 residues. Germline V gene sequence: CDR1 SGHTA, CDR2 FQGNSA. DNA for the CDR3: TGTGCCAGCAGCTTATTCTCCTACGACAATGAGCAGTTCTTC. Its translation: CASSLFSYDNEQFF.

This clonotype has only one observation. Sequence at one end of the junction differs from germline and may be a read error. The CDR3 loop is CASRLRREAPRNERFF. CDR3 bases: TGTGCCAGCAGACTGCGGCGGGAGGCCCCTAGGAATGAGCGGTTCTTC. The V call is TRBV27, the J call TRBJ2-1, with 8 bases lining up with TRBD2. Germline V lookup: CDR1 MNHEY, CDR2 SMNVEV (reference sequence). This CDR3 is 16 amino acids long.

About this clonotype itself: This may be a read error: a much more frequent sequence differs by one nucleotide. The rearrangement joins TRBV28 to TRBJ2-3; D may be TRBD1 or TRBD2 (5 bases each). Germline-derived CDR1 and CDR2 are MDHEN and SYDVKM. This CDR3 region has 11 residues. Trimming removed 5 bases from V and 10 bases from J, with 10 bases in between. CDR3 in amino acids: CASSVGDAQYF. The CDR3 DNA sequence: TGTGCCAGCAGTGTGGGGGATGCGCAGTATTTT. Looking up the rest from reference TRBV28 and TRBJ2-3 gives the full variable domain: DVKVTQSSRYLVKRTGEKVFLECVQDMDHENMFWYRQDPGLGLRLIYFSYDVKMKEKGDIPEGYSVSREKKERFSLILESASTNQTSMYLCASSVGDAQYFGPGTRLTVL.

There are a few counts of this clonotype. The CDR3 loop is CASSPPIIGDQETQYF. The CDR3 DNA reads TGTGCCAGCAGCCCCCCTATAATCGGAGACCAAGAGACCCAGTACTTC. This chain uses TRBV14 with TRBJ2-5; D is undetermined. Germline V gene data show CDR1 as SGHDN and CDR2 as FVKESK. With 4 bases removed from V and 0 bases from J, the gap between germline ends came to 15 bases. The CDR3 extends over 16 amino acids.

This clonotype was detected ten times or more. The rearrangement joins TRBV20-1 to TRBJ2-5, with D possibly being TRBD2 (6 bases). This CDR3 is built from 14 residues. The V gene's germline CDR1 is DFQATT and CDR2 SNEGSKA (reference sequence). The V gene lost 2 bases and the J gene lost 4 bases, with 14 bases spanning the gap. Here the CDR3 DNA reads TGCAGTGCTAGAACGGGAGCAATTGGAGAGACCCAGTACTTC. Its protein product is CSARTGAIGETQYF.

This clonotype was seen only a few times. The rearrangement uses TRBV7-9 and TRBJ2-1; D tentatively fits TRBD1 or TRBD2 (5 bases each). The CDR3 contains 11 residues. In germline, CDR1 is SEHNR, CDR2 FQNEAQ (reference sequence). The V gene lost 5 bases and the J gene lost 13 bases, with 12 bases spanning the gap. The CDR3 loop is CASSLGTLQFF. As DNA, the CDR3 is TGTGCCAGCAGCCTAGGGACCCTCCAGTTCTTC.

The genes are TRBV6-1 and TRBJ1-5; 7 bases match TRBD1. The CDR3 totals 16 residues. CDR1 and CDR2 from the germline V gene are MNHNS and SASEGT. Trimming removed 3 bases from V and 3 bases from J; junction bases left unmatched: 8. The CDR3 sequence: CASSDKVGTVNQPQHF. The CDR3 nucleotides are TGTGCCAGCAGTGATAAAGTAGGGACAGTCAATCAGCCCCAGCATTTT.

Here the CDR3 reads CASSWSGTTYNEQFF. The CDR3 DNA reads as TGTGCCAGCAGCTGGAGTGGGACAACCTACAATGAGCAGTTCTTC. J is TRBJ2-1 and V is TRBV7-2; tentatively, D is TRBD1 (6 bases). Germline V CDR1 and CDR2: SGHTA, FQGNSA. CDR3 length equals 15 residues. Deletions cut 4 bases from V and 2 bases from J, with 12 bases between. Looking up the rest from reference TRBV7-2 and TRBJ2-1 gives the full variable domain: GAGVSQSPSNKVTEKGKDVELRCDPISGHTALYWYRQSLGQGLEFLIYFQGNSAPDKSGLPSDRFSAERTGGSVSTLTIQRTQQEDSAVYLCASSWSGTTYNEQFFGPGTRLTVL.

The chain links TRBV20-1 to TRBJ2-7, with D possibly TRBD2 on 6 matching bases. Looked up from germline, CDR1 is DFQATT and CDR2 is SNEGSKA (reference sequence). V was shortened by 0 bases and J by 3 bases, with 15 bases between the two germline ends. CDR3 length: 15 residues. The CDR3 loop is CSARDATREGYEQYF. The CDR3 nucleotides read TGCAGTGCTAGAGATGCGACTAGAGAAGGCTACGAGCAGTACTTC.

This clonotype came up a few times. The chain employs TRBV20-1 and TRBJ2-2, with 9 bases identical to TRBD2. V was clipped by 3 bases and J by 0 bases; unmatched bases: 11. The germline CDR1 and CDR2 sequences are DFQATT and SNEGSKA (reference sequence). The CDR3 is 18 amino acids. CDR3 DNA: TGCAGTGCTAGCCGGGCGACTAGCGGAAGCTCGAACACCGGGGAGCTGTTTTTT. Encoded protein: CSASRATSGSSNTGELFF.

V usage is TRBV3-1 and J usage is TRBJ1-1; TRBD1 aligns across 8 bases. This CDR3 is built from 16 residues. The germline V gene encodes CDR1 LGHDT and CDR2 YNNKEL (reference sequence). V trimming: 0 bases; J trimming: 4 bases; junction bases outside the gene matches: 7. DNA for the CDR3: TGTGCCAGCAGCCAAGATCTCAGGGGGCATGGCACTGAAGCTTTCTTT. This codes for CASSQDLRGHGTEAFF.

This clonotype was observed a handful of times. This chain uses TRBV4-1 with TRBJ2-7; 7 bases align to TRBD2. With V trimmed by 0 bases and J by 3 bases, 8 bases remained unmatched. The CDR3 spans 16 residues. The germline V gene has CDR1 MGHRA and CDR2 YSYEKL. CDR3 DNA: TGCGCCAGCAGCCAAGAAGCGGGGTCTAGCGTCTACGAGCAGTACTTC. It codes for CASSQEAGSSVYEQYF.

This chain uses TRBV18 with TRBJ1-1, with 8 bases lining up with TRBD1. V shed 4 bases, J shed 4 bases, and the junction held 11 bases outside the gene matches. CDR3 size: 16 residues. Per germline, CDR1 KGHSH and CDR2 LQKENI. CDR3 amino acids: CASSRRTGSISTEAFF. The CDR3 DNA is TGTGCCAGCTCACGGAGGACAGGGTCGATTTCCACTGAAGCTTTCTTT.

This sequence joins TRBV7-9 and TRBJ2-1, with 7 bases identical to TRBD1. Germline V gives CDR1 SEHNR, CDR2 FQNEAQ (reference sequence). Trimming removed 5 bases from V and 5 bases from J; junction bases left unmatched: 12. CDR3 length equals 16 residues. In nucleotides, the CDR3 is TGTGCCAGCAGCGTCCCGACAGGGTATAGGGACAATGAGCAGTTCTTC. Encoded protein: CASSVPTGYRDNEQFF.

This clonotype has a handful of counts. In DNA, the CDR3 is TGTGCCAGCAGTTATTTCGGACCAGGGAACACTGAAGCTTTCTTT. Protein sequence: CASSYFGPGNTEAFF. The chain employs TRBV6-5 and TRBJ1-1; D not resolved. CDR3 length equals 15 residues. Trimming removed 3 bases from V and 1 base from J, with 12 bases in between. Germline assignment: CDR1 MNHEY and CDR2 SVGAGI.

The chain employs TRBV28 and TRBJ2-1; TRBD2 aligns across 13 bases. Germline lookup yields CDR1 MDHEN and CDR2 SYDVKM. The length of the CDR3 is 17 residues. After removal of 2 bases from V and 9 bases from J, the junction contained 10 bases not matched to a gene. CDR3 amino acids: CASSLSPGTSGIGEQFF. The CDR3 DNA reads TGTGCCAGCAGTTTAAGTCCCGGGACTAGCGGGATAGGTGAGCAGTTCTTC.

This rearrangement joins TRBV29-1 to TRBJ1-4, with D maybe TRBD1 (5 bases). The germline gives CDR1 SQVTM, CDR2 ANQGSEA. CDR3 size: 14 residues. The V end lost 6 bases, the J end lost 7 bases, and 18 bases lay between the germline ends. The DNA for the CDR3 is TGCAGCGTGGCCTACGGAGGGAGGGGTGAAAAACTGTTTTTT. Protein: CSVAYGGRGEKLFF.

The rearrangement uses TRBV7-9 and TRBJ2-5; 8 nucleotides match TRBD2. The CDR3 covers 14 residues. Germline lookup yields CDR1 SEHNR and CDR2 FQNEAQ (reference sequence). V shed 1 base, J shed 12 bases, and the junction held 10 bases outside the gene matches. Here the CDR3 reads CASSLVLSGVPKYF. CDR3 sequence (DNA): TGTGCCAGCAGCTTAGTTCTTAGCGGGGTCCCGAAGTACTTC.

This clonotype appeared a few times. The V call is TRBV28, the J call TRBJ2-5; 13 positions agree with TRBD2. The tail of the sequence fits TRBJ2-7 better, so the J call may be wrong. The CDR3 loop spans 15 amino acids. The germline CDR1 and CDR2 sequences are MDHEN and SYDVKM. CDR3: CASSRTSGSVGEQYF. The CDR3 nucleotides read TGTGCCAGCAGTCGGACTAGCGGGAGTGTGGGCGAGCAGTACTTC.

This clonotype was counted only a few times. The chain uses TRBV5-1 and TRBJ2-3; D is possibly TRBD2 (5 bases). This CDR3 comprises 16 residues. Trimming removed 0 bases at V and 2 bases at J, with 13 bases between. Germline CDR1 reads SGHRS; CDR2 reads YFSETQ. The CDR3 sequence is CASSLEGLGDTDTQYF. In DNA form, the CDR3 reads TGCGCCAGCAGCTTGGAAGGACTGGGAGACACAGATACGCAGTATTTT.

The table lists this clonotype with many counts. The chain couples TRBV12-3 or TRBV12-4 to TRBJ2-7; 8 bases are shared with TRBD2. The CDR3 length is 14 residues. The junction had 2 bases not matched to a gene; V was cut back by 4 bases and J by 0 bases. The CDR3 DNA reads TGTGCCAGCAGTTACGCGGGGGGCTCCTACGAGCAGTACTTC. It codes for CASSYAGGSYEQYF.

This clonotype was observed a single time. One junction end does not reproduce the germline sequence, and a read error may be involved. The CDR3: CASSLGTSGRKYEQCF. Here the CDR3 DNA reads TGTGCCAGCAGCCTGGGGACTAGCGGGAGGAAATACGAGCAGTGCTTC. The chain joins TRBV7-6 to TRBJ2-5, with 15 positions matching TRBD2. This CDR3 region has 16 residues. Germline values: CDR1 SGHVS, CDR2 FNYEAQ.

This clonotype was counted between two and nine times. J is TRBJ1-5 and V is TRBV28; 9 bases are a match to TRBD1. Losses at the gene ends were 10 bases for V and 0 bases for J; bases not matched to a gene: 10. The germline V gene has CDR1 MDHEN and CDR2 SYDVKM. The CDR3 is 16 amino acids. The CDR3 nucleotides read TGTGCCACCTGGACAGGGGACCCCTATAGCAATCAGCCCCAGCATTTT. Its translation is CATWTGDPYSNQPQHF.

About this clonotype: One junction end does not reproduce the germline sequence, and a read error may be involved. The DNA of the CDR3 is TGTGCCAGCAGCTCCGGGACACGGATGAATTCACTCCTCCACTTT. Its translation is CASSSGTRMNSLLHF. The rearrangement uses TRBV7-9 and TRBJ1-6, with TRBD1 as a possible D gene (6 bases). The CDR3 covers 15 residues. CDR1 is SEHNR and CDR2 is FQNEAQ in the germline V gene (reference sequence).

On this clonotype itself: It may be a read error: a sequence one base away is much more abundant. V and J are TRBV7-6 and TRBJ2-1; 8 bases fit TRBD2. Germline values: CDR1 SGHVS, CDR2 FNYEAQ. The CDR3 runs 17 residues. The CDR3 protein is CVSSLDSGIFSYNEQFF. Written as DNA, the CDR3 is TGTGTCAGCAGCTTAGATAGCGGGATCTTCTCCTACAATGAGCAGTTCTTC.

V and J are TRBV12-3 or TRBV12-4 and TRBJ2-3; D is undetermined. V lost 5 bases and J lost 4, with 13 bases in between. There are 14 residues in the CDR3. The CDR3 nucleotides are TGTGCCAGCAGTATAGACGGTTCCCCAGATACGCAGTATTTT. Protein sequence: CASSIDGSPDTQYF.

As regards this clonotype: At one end the junction does not follow the germline gene, possibly because of a read error. The chain carries TRBV7-2 and TRBJ1-1; no firm D call. The CDR3 is made up of 13 amino acids. Germline V gives CDR1 SGHTA, CDR2 FQGNSA. CDR3 in DNA: TGTGCCAACAGCTTGGAACTTAGGACTGAAGCTTTCTTT. Its translation is CANSLELRTEAFF.

CDR3 sequence: CASSLPRDSSDDRETQYF. CDR3 nucleotide sequence: TGTGCCAGCAGCTTACCCCGGGACTCTTCAGATGACCGAGAGACCCAGTACTTC. The chain joins TRBV11-1 to TRBJ2-5, with D maybe TRBD2 (6 bases). The CDR3 is 18 residues long. Germline V gene lookup returns CDR1 SGHAT and CDR2 FQDESV (reference sequence). Trimming pared 2 bases from V and 4 bases from J, leaving 23 bases between.